These 28 T cell receptor beta chains were all obtained from the same sample, sequenced in a study of T cell responses to AZD1222 COVID-19 vaccine. Sequencing was performed with immunoSEQ multiplex PCR; in TCRdb, only in-frame clones are kept and a portion is missing. The sample has about 130,000 clones, roughly nine tenths seen once; the top ten hold approximately 6%. Sequences were derived from peripheral blood, sampled on day 0 of AZD1222 vaccination. All receptors come from an adult in good health.

This chain uses TRBV4-1 with TRBJ1-5, with TRBD1 matching 7 bases. CDR3 length: 17 residues. V was pared by 3 bases and J by 4 bases, with 12 bases of the junction left unmatched. CDR1 is MGHRA, CDR2 YSYEKL, per germline. CDR3 DNA sequence: TGCGCCAGCAGCCATACCCAAGGCAGGGGGTTAAATCAGCCCCAGCATTTT. Translated: CASSHTQGRGLNQPQHF.

V is TRBV7-2 and J is TRBJ2-3; D gene unclear. V gave up 1 base and J gave up 3 bases, with 14 bases separating them. Per germline, CDR1 SGHTA and CDR2 FQGNSA. This CDR3 has 16 amino acids. The CDR3 coding sequence is TGTGCCAGCAGCTTAGTGGGCGCAGTCGGGACAGATACGCAGTATTTT. Protein product: CASSLVGAVGTDTQYF.

This chain's CDR3 is CASSLPDSSQETQYF. CDR3 bases: TGTGCCAGCAGCTTGCCTGACTCATCTCAAGAGACCCAGTACTTC. The chain employs TRBV5-4 and TRBJ2-5; no definite D call. Germline CDR1 and CDR2: SGHNT and YYREEE (reference sequence). Between the trimmed V and J ends, which lost 1 base and 2 bases, there was a span of 12 bases. The CDR3 sequence is 15 residues long.

The chain joins TRBV6-6 to TRBJ1-1, with D hard to call. The CDR3 consists of 12 residues. Deletions cut 8 bases from V and 1 base from J, with 8 bases between. CDR1 MNHNY and CDR2 SVGAGI come from the germline V gene (reference sequence). CDR3 sequence: CASRSGNTEAFF. The CDR3 DNA follows: TGTGCCAGCCGTTCAGGGAACACTGAAGCTTTCTTT.

A remark on this clone: An end of the junction does not agree with germline; a read error may underlie this. V is TRBV7-3 and J is TRBJ2-1; D uncertain. The CDR3 has 15 residues. CDR1 is SGHTA, CDR2 FQGTGA, per germline. The CDR3 DNA reads as TGTGCCAGCAGCGTAACTCAGAGCTCCTACAATGAGCAGTTCTTC. It encodes CASSVTQSSYNEQFF. Full variable domain (missing parts from reference TRBV7-3 and TRBJ2-1): GAGVSQTPSNKVTEKGKYVELRCDPISGHTALYWYRQSLGQGPEFLIYFQGTGAADDSGLPNDRFFAVRPEGSVSTLKIQRTERGDSAVYLCASSVTQSSYNEQFFGPGTRLTVL.

The chain combines TRBV27 with TRBJ2-7; D not certain. V shed 5 bases and J shed 5 bases, with 13 bases lying between them. The CDR3 is 13 amino acids. Germline V CDR1 and CDR2: MNHEY, SMNVEV (reference sequence). CDR3 coding DNA: TGTGCCAGCAGTCGAAGGGTTTACAACGAGCAGTACTTC. It yields the protein CASSRRVYNEQYF.

The chain couples TRBV5-1 to TRBJ2-5; 7 nucleotides line up with TRBD2. There are 15 residues in the CDR3. The V gene end was trimmed by 4 bases and the J gene end by 1 base; junction bases not matched to a gene: 7. The germline V gene encodes CDR1 SGHRS and CDR2 YFSETQ. CDR3 sequence: CASSATSASQETQYF. In DNA, the CDR3 is TGCGCCAGCAGCGCTACTAGCGCCTCCCAAGAGACCCAGTACTTC.

This rearrangement joins TRBV10-3 to TRBJ2-3, with 9 bases aligning to TRBD2. Germline V CDR1 and CDR2: ENHRY, SYGVKD. The J segment lost 5 bases and the V segment lost 5 bases, leaving 8 bases of the junction unmatched. The CDR3 has 15 amino acids. The CDR3 protein is CAISLAGATGDTQYF. DNA for the CDR3: TGTGCCATCAGTTTAGCGGGGGCGACCGGAGATACGCAGTATTTT.

The chain combines TRBV2 with TRBJ1-5; no firm D call. The CDR3 runs 10 residues. V gave up 10 bases and J gave up 6 bases, with 7 bases separating them. CDR1 and CDR2 (germline): SNHLY, FYNNEI. The CDR3 region has the DNA TGTGCCACCGGGCGTCAGCCCCAGCATTTT. Translated, it gives CATGRQPQHF.

The chain employs TRBV2 and TRBJ2-7; TRBD1 matches at 8 bases. The CDR3 is made up of 14 amino acids. CDR1 is SNHLY, CDR2 FYNNEI, per germline. The J segment lost 3 bases and the V segment lost 6 bases, leaving 7 bases of the junction unmatched. CDR3 sequence reads: CASREQGGNYEQYF. The CDR3, as DNA: TGTGCCAGCAGGGAACAGGGGGGAAACTACGAGCAGTACTTC. The full variable domain, completed using reference TRBV2 and TRBJ2-7, is EPEVTQTPSHQVTQMGQEVILRCVPISNHLYFYWYRQILGQKVEFLVSFYNNEISEKSEIFDDQFSVERPDGSNFTLKIRSTKLEDSAMYFCASREQGGNYEQYFGPGTRLTVT.

The chain carries TRBV7-2 and TRBJ1-3, with unresolved D. Germline loops: CDR1 SGHTA, CDR2 FQGNSA. The V and J ends lost 2 bases and 0 bases respectively, with 8 bases between them. This CDR3 spans 15 amino acids. The CDR3 DNA reads TGTGCCAGCAGCTTACTGCCGAGCTCTGGAAACACCATATATTTT. This gives the protein CASSLLPSSGNTIYF.

This chain connects TRBV4-1 to TRBJ2-5, with D perhaps matching TRBD1 (5 bases). This CDR3 has 14 residues. Germline-derived CDR1 and CDR2 are MGHRA and YSYEKL. V dropped 4 bases and J dropped 3 bases, with 12 bases sitting between them. CDR3 protein: CASSPVGLEETQYF. The CDR3, as DNA: TGCGCCAGCAGCCCTGTGGGGCTCGAAGAGACCCAGTACTTC.

The rearrangement links TRBV19 to TRBJ1-2; perhaps TRBD1 as D (6 bases). This CDR3 has 17 residues. The germline V gene encodes CDR1 LNHDA and CDR2 SQIVND (reference sequence). Trimming cost V 2 bases and J 1 base, with 17 bases left between them. For the CDR3, the DNA is TGTGCCAGTAGTATAATCGGACAGAGTTCTTTTAACTATGGCTACACCTTC. Residues: CASSIIGQSSFNYGYTF.

On this clone: Additional DNA sequences in this sample encode the identical CDR3. The chain uses TRBV12-3 or TRBV12-4 and TRBJ2-2; D uncertain. Deletions cut 3 bases from V and 7 bases from J, with 3 bases between. This CDR3 spans 11 amino acids. The CDR3 region is CASSFGGELFF. The CDR3, as DNA: TGTGCCAGCAGTTTTGGCGGGGAGCTGTTTTTT.

A few counts support this clone. Other DNA sequences in the same sample also yield this CDR3. The rearrangement joins TRBV12-3 or TRBV12-4 to TRBJ1-2, with D unclear. V dropped 4 bases and J dropped 8 bases, with 8 bases sitting between them. The CDR3 is 11 residues long. The CDR3 spells CASSSWEGYTF. As DNA, the CDR3 is TGTGCCAGCAGTTCGTGGGAAGGCTACACCTTC.

J is TRBJ1-2 and V is TRBV20-1; D ambiguous. This CDR3 region has 10 residues. V lost 8 bases and J lost 8, with 12 bases in between. From germline, CDR1 is DFQATT and CDR2 SNEGSKA (reference sequence). CDR3 in amino acids: CSPSSQGYTF. The CDR3 DNA follows: TGCAGTCCCTCATCCCAGGGCTACACCTTC.

The chain recombines TRBV18 with TRBJ1-2, with 9 bases matching TRBD1. Trimming took 5 bases from V and 7 from J; bases not matched to a gene: 5. Germline V gene data show CDR1 as KGHSH and CDR2 as LQKENI. The CDR3 consists of 13 residues. In DNA form, the CDR3 reads TGTGCCAGCTCAGGGGGACAGGGCGGTGGCTACACCTTC. This gives the protein CASSGGQGGGYTF. The full variable domain, completed using reference TRBV18 and TRBJ1-2, is NAGVMQNPRHLVRRRGQEARLRCSPMKGHSHVYWYRQLPEEGLKFMVYLQKENIIDESGMPKERFSAEFPKEGPSILRIQQVVRGDSAAYFCASSGGQGGGYTFGSGTRLTVV.

The V call is TRBV2, the J call TRBJ2-2; the D is unclear. Trimming left V 6 bases short and J 4 bases short, with 12 bases between. Germline CDR1 and CDR2: SNHLY and FYNNEI. The CDR3 is made up of 14 amino acids. CDR3: CASSEIVGTGELFF. Written as DNA, the CDR3 is TGTGCCAGCAGCGAGATTGTGGGCACCGGGGAGCTGTTTTTT.

The chain has TRBV19 and TRBJ1-6; D might be TRBD1 (6 bases). The CDR3 contains 12 residues. The V end was cut by 1 base, the J end by 14 bases, with 9 bases between. Germline loops: CDR1 LNHDA, CDR2 SQIVND (reference sequence). The CDR3 nucleotides are TGTGCCAGTAGTATAGGTGGGACATCCCTCCACTTT. Translating it yields CASSIGGTSLHF. Using reference TRBV19 and TRBJ1-6 for the parts outside the CDR3, the full variable domain is DGGITQSPKYLFRKEGQNVTLSCEQNLNHDAMYWYRQDPGQGLRLIYYSQIVNDFQKGDIAEGYSVSREKKESFPLTVTSAQKNPTAFYLCASSIGGTSLHFGNGTRLTVT.

V and J are TRBV10-1 and TRBJ1-3, with D tentatively TRBD1 (6 bases). Germline CDR1 reads WNHNN; CDR2 reads SYGVQD (reference sequence). The V and J ends lost 3 bases and 0 bases respectively, with 9 bases between them. The CDR3 has 15 residues. Written as DNA, the CDR3 is TGCGCCAGCAGTGATGGGACAAACTCTGGAAACACCATATATTTT. Its translation is CASSDGTNSGNTIYF.

The chain links TRBV2 to TRBJ1-3, with D maybe TRBD1 (5 bases). The CDR3 has 12 residues. Trimming left V 6 bases short and J 4 bases short, with 7 bases between. The germline CDR1 and CDR2 sequences are SNHLY and FYNNEI. CDR3 DNA sequence: TGTGCCAGCAGGAGGGGAGGAAACACCATATATTTT. Translated: CASRRGGNTIYF. The variable domain in full, completed from reference TRBV2 and TRBJ1-3, reads EPEVTQTPSHQVTQMGQEVILRCVPISNHLYFYWYRQILGQKVEFLVSFYNNEISEKSEIFDDQFSVERPDGSNFTLKIRSTKLEDSAMYFCASRRGGNTIYFGEGSWLTVV.

The J gene is TRBJ1-3, the V gene TRBV27; D remains ambiguous. The CDR3 runs to 14 residues. Trimming left V 4 bases short and J 0 bases short, with 7 bases between. Germline-derived CDR1 and CDR2 are MNHEY and SMNVEV (reference sequence). CDR3 region: CASSSVSSGNTIYF. The CDR3 DNA reads as TGTGCCAGCAGTTCTGTAAGCTCTGGAAACACCATATATTTT.

The chain links TRBV5-1 to TRBJ1-6; 8 nucleotides match TRBD1. The CDR3 covers 14 residues. CDR1 is SGHRS, CDR2 YFSETQ, per germline. V lost 4 bases to trimming and J lost 8 bases; unmatched junction nucleotides: 5. This CDR3 is CASSIGTGDSPLHF. The CDR3 DNA follows: TGCGCCAGCAGCATAGGGACAGGAGATTCACCCCTCCACTTT.

The chain employs TRBV6-6 and TRBJ1-5, with 9 bases that match TRBD1. The J segment lost 3 bases and the V segment lost 7 bases, leaving 7 bases of the junction unmatched. In germline, CDR1 is MNHNY, CDR2 SVGAGI (reference sequence). This CDR3 is 15 amino acids long. The CDR3, as DNA: TGTGCCAGCACCGGGGACAGGGAGAACAATCAGCCCCAGCATTTT. Its translation: CASTGDRENNQPQHF.

This clone was picked up one time. The CDR3: CASTLGLLDTQYF. CDR3 nucleotides: TGTGCCAGCACTTTAGGGCTACTAGATACGCAGTATTTT. The chain has TRBV6-5 and TRBJ2-3; D not certain. Germline CDR1 is MNHEY and CDR2 is SVGAGI. This CDR3 region has 13 residues. V lost 7 bases and J lost 5, with 13 bases in between.

The chain recombines TRBV6-1 with TRBJ2-3; 10 nucleotides line up with TRBD2. Trimming cost V 2 bases and J 6 bases; bases outside gene matches: 5. The CDR3 runs 15 residues. Germline V CDR1 and CDR2: MNHNS, SASEGT. CDR3 region: CASSETAGGPDTQYF. The CDR3 nucleotides are TGTGCCAGCAGTGAAACAGCGGGGGGGCCTGATACGCAGTATTTT.

This clone has just a few counts. The chain recombines TRBV25-1 with TRBJ1-2, with D perhaps TRBD1 (5 bases). Germline CDR1 is MGHDK and CDR2 is SYGVNS. The V gene lost 5 bases and the J gene lost 7 bases, with 23 bases spanning the gap. The CDR3 spans 16 residues. CDR3 sequence: CASSRSGTQSVFGYTF. Written as DNA, the CDR3 is TGTGCCAGCAGTAGATCCGGGACCCAGTCTGTCTTTGGCTACACCTTC.

V is TRBV10-3 and J is TRBJ1-1; D not resolved. V was pared by 0 bases and J by 10 bases, with 9 bases between. Germline V gives CDR1 ENHRY, CDR2 SYGVKD. CDR3 length: 12 amino acids. The CDR3 region has the DNA TGTGCCATCAGTGAGTCGCGAGACCCAGCTTTCTTT. Its translation is CAISESRDPAFF.